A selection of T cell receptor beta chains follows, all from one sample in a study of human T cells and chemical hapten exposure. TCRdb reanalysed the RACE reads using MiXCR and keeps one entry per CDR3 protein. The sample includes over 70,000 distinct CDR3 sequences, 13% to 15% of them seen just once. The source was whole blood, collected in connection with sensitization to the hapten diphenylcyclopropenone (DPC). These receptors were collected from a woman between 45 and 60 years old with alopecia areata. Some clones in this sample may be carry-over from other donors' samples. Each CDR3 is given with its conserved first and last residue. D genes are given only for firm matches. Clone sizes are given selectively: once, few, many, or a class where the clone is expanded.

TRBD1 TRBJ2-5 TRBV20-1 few CSARDRTGKETQYF TGCAGTGCTAGAGATCGGACAGGGAAAGAGACCCAGTACTTC
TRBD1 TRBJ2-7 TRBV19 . CASKPTGGAYEQYF TGTGCCAGTAAACCTACAGGGGGAGCCTACGAGCAGTACTTC
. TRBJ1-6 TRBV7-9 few CASSPRTSGSPLHF TGTGCCAGCAGCCCGAGGACTTCGGGATCACCCCTCCACTTT
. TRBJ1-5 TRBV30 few CAWSVTVSNQPQHF TGTGCCTGGAGTGTTACGGTTAGCAATCAGCCCCAGCATTTT
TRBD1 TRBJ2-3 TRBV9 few CASSALTGGMDTQYF TGTGCCAGCAGCGCTTTGACAGGGGGCATGGATACGCAGTATTTT
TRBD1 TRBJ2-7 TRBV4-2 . CASSQDRDSEQYF TGTGCCAGCAGCCAAGATAGGGACAGCGAGCAGTACTTC
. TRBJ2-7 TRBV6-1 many CASSEGAVMYEQYF TGTGCCAGCAGTGAAGGGGCAGTTATGTACGAGCAGTACTTC
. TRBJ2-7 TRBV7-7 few CASSQLGAGEQYF TGTGCCAGCAGCCAACTCGGAGCGGGCGAGCAGTACTTC
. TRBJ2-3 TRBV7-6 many CASSSGTPHTDTQYF TGTGCCAGCAGCTCCGGGACTCCCCACACAGATACGCAGTATTTT
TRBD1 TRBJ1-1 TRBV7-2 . CASSRQGIGTEAFF TGTGCCAGCAGCCGACAGGGCATCGGCACTGAAGCTTTCTTT
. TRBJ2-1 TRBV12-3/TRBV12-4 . CASSSLTQLEQFF TGTGCCAGCAGTTCACTTACCCAGCTTGAGCAGTTCTTC
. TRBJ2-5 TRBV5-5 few CASSFGQGLETQYF TGTGCCAGCAGCTTCGGTCAGGGTTTAGAGACCCAGTACTTC
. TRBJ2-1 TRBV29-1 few CSGRSGQSQFF TGCAGCGGACGTTCCGGACAAAGTCAGTTCTTC
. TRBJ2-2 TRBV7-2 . CASLRSRSNTGELFF TGTGCCAGCCTCCGTTCACGCTCGAACACCGGGGAGCTGTTTTTT
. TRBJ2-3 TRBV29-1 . CSVEERGFTGLDTQYF TGCAGCGTTGAAGAAAGGGGTTTTACAGGGTTAGATACGCAGTATTTT
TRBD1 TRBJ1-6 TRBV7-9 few CASSSHNEQGAGSPLHF TGTGCCAGCAGCTCTCACAACGAACAGGGGGCGGGTTCACCCCTCCACTTT
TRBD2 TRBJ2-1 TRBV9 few CASSVASGYNEQFF TGTGCCAGCAGCGTGGCTAGCGGGTACAATGAGCAGTTCTTC
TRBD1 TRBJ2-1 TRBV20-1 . CSAGTGYNEQFF TGCAGTGCAGGGACAGGGTACAATGAGCAGTTCTTC
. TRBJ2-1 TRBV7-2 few CASSLVSRYNEQFF TGTGCCAGCAGCTTAGTCTCAAGGTACAATGAGCAGTTCTTC
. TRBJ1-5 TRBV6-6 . CASSYYGAGDQPQHF TGTGCCAGCAGTTACTATGGGGCAGGTGATCAGCCCCAGCATTTT
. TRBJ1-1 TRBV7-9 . CASSLQRTNTEAFF TGTGCCAGCAGCTTACAACGAACGAACACTGAAGCTTTCTTT
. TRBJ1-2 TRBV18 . CASSHTQGDYTF TGTGCCAGCTCCCACACTCAGGGAGACTACACCTTC
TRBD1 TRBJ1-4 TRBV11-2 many CASSFLKGTGYEKLFF TGTGCCAGCAGCTTCCTGAAGGGGACAGGGTATGAAAAACTGTTTTTT
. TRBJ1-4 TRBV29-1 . CSANRDGGEKLFF TGCAGCGCGAACCGGGACGGCGGTGAAAAACTGTTTTTT
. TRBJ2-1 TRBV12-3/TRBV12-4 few CASRTKMLDEQFF TGTGCCAGTCGGACTAAGATGCTCGATGAGCAGTTCTTC
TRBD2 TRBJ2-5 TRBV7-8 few CASSSPSGSRQETQYF TGTGCCAGCAGCTCCCCTAGCGGGAGTCGCCAAGAGACCCAGTACTTC
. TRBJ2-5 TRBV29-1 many CSVEEKGTQGETQYF TGCAGCGTTGAAGAAAAAGGGACACAGGGAGAGACCCAGTACTTC
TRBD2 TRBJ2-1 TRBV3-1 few CASSQLTGGPYNEQFF TGTGCCAGCAGCCAACTTACGGGAGGGCCCTACAATGAGCAGTTCTTC
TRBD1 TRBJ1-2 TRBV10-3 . CAISVRRGDYGYTF TGTGCCATCAGTGTACGCAGGGGGGACTATGGCTACACCTTC
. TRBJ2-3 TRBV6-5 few CASSYSMSSGDTQYF TGTGCCAGCAGTTACTCGATGTCCAGCGGAGATACGCAGTATTTT
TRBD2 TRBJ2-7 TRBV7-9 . CASIPRGGTSGSPSYEQYF TGTGCCAGCATACCCCGCGGCGGGACTAGCGGGAGTCCCTCCTACGAGCAGTACTTC
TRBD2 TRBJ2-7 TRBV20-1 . CSAPIAGLGEQYF TGCAGTGCCCCCATAGCGGGGCTAGGCGAGCAGTACTTC
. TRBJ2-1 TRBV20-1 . CSAQALNEQFF TGCAGTGCCCAAGCCCTCAATGAGCAGTTCTTC
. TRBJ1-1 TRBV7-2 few CASSFTDLNTEAFF TGTGCCAGCAGCTTCACAGACCTGAACACTGAAGCTTTCTTT
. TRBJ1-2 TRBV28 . CASSNRGDGYTF TGTGCCAGCAGTAACCGGGGAGATGGCTACACCTTC
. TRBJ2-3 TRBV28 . CASSIDVTQYF TGTGCCAGCAGTATTGATGTAACGCAGTATTTT
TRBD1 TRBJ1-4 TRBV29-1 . CSVRTGGNEKLFF TGCAGCGTTCGGACAGGGGGGAATGAAAAACTGTTTTTT
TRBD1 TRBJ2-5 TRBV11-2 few CASTGQGVEETQYF TGTGCCAGCACCGGACAGGGGGTAGAGGAGACCCAGTACTTC
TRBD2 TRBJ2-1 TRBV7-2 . CASSFMALAGGWENEQFF TGTGCCAGCAGCTTCATGGCTCTAGCGGGAGGGTGGGAAAATGAGCAGTTCTTC
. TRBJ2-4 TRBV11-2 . CASSSPTGGKNIQYF TGTGCCAGCAGCTCGCCGACTGGAGGCAAAAACATTCAGTACTTC
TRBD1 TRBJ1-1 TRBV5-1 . CASSTIRGQDEAFF TGCGCCAGCAGTACGATCAGGGGGCAGGATGAAGCTTTCTTT
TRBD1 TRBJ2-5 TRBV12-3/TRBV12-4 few CASSLNRGETQYF TGTGCCAGCAGTTTAAACAGGGGAGAGACCCAGTACTTC
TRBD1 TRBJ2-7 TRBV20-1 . CSAIGQGYEQYF TGCAGTGCTATCGGACAGGGCTACGAGCAGTACTTC
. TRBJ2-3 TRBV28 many CATSTGSTDTQYF TGTGCCACCTCAACGGGCAGCACAGATACGCAGTATTTT
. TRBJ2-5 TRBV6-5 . CASSYARLGTQYF TGTGCCAGCAGTTACGCCCGCTTAGGGACCCAGTACTTC
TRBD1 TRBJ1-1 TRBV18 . CASSRDRENTEAFF TGTGCCAGCTCACGGGACAGAGAAAACACTGAAGCTTTCTTT
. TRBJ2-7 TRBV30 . CAWSSAADPRREQYF TGTGCCTGGAGTTCGGCGGCTGACCCGCGCCGGGAGCAGTACTTC
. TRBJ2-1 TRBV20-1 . CSARRAERALSGEQFF TGCAGTGCTAGACGAGCCGAGAGGGCGCTCTCGGGTGAGCAGTTCTTC
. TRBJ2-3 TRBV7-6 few CASSSGLATSTDTQYF TGTGCCAGCAGCTCCGGTCTAGCGACAAGCACAGATACGCAGTATTTT
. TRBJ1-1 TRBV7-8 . CASSSERSGRAFF TGTGCCAGCAGCTCCGAACGATCGGGAAGAGCTTTCTTT
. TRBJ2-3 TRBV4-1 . CASSQTDTSTDTQYF TGCGCCAGCAGCCAAACCGACACTAGCACAGATACGCAGTATTTT
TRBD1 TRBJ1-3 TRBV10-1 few CASKGTGSDTIYF TGCGCCAGCAAAGGGACAGGGTCGGACACCATATATTTT
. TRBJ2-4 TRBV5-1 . CASSLGGDGDIQYF TGCGCCAGCAGCTTGGGCGGGGATGGGGACATTCAGTACTTC
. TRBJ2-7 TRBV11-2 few CASSLEQGRYEQYF TGTGCCAGCAGCTTAGAGCAGGGGAGGTACGAGCAGTACTTC